The present entry profiles one T cell receptor beta chain with its context. This sample was included in a study of OX40 agonist ivuxolimab in advanced cancers. Trimming took 5 bases from V and 3 from J, leaving 16 bases between them. Germline CDR1 reads LGHNA; CDR2 reads YNFKEQ. The CDR3 has 15 residues. Libraries were prepared by immunoSEQ multiplex PCR; TCRdb keeps only in-frame clonotypes and omits some of them. The sample lists about 58,000 clones; about 90% were seen once. The receptor's source is an adult with an advanced solid tumor such as melanoma, head and neck, liver or kidney cancer. This chain connects TRBV4-2 to TRBJ1-1; D gene ambiguous. The source material was CD4+ or CD8+ T cells sorted from blood, sampled in a trial of the OX40 agonist ivuxolimab. DNA of the CDR3: TGTGCCAGCAGCTTGGGCACGCTGGTGGACACTGAAGCTTTCTTT. This translates into CASSLGTLVDTEAFF.